The T cell receptor beta chain under discussion was sequenced for a study of blood T cell repertoires in COVID-19. Using immunoSEQ multiplex PCR, the repertoire was profiled, and TCRdb retains in-frame clones only, with some absent. The data show around 150,000 clones, 60% to 80% seen once. This receptor was taken from a man in his sixties who had recovered from COVID-19. The sequenced sample was peripheral blood.

The CDR3 DNA sequence: TGTGCCAGCAGTTCGCCTAGCGCATCCTACGAGCAGTACTTC. Translating gives CASSSPSASYEQYF. The V call is TRBV6-5, the J call TRBJ2-7, with a possible D match to TRBD2 (6 bases). The V and J ends lost 4 bases and 1 base respectively, with 11 bases between them. Germline V gives CDR1 MNHEY, CDR2 SVGAGI. This CDR3 spans 14 amino acids.